This TCR beta chain is drawn from a study of T cells in Graves' hyperthyroidism and ophthalmopathy. Across the whole study: Before any treatment, at initial diagnosis, peripheral blood was collected.

Amplified regions were TCR beta CDR3 sequences from RNA transcripts. The study used the HTBI primer set for a first-round RT-PCR of the TCR CDR3. A single record per CDR3 protein comes from TCRdb applying MiXCR to the multiplex PCR reads. Among approximately 640,000 distinct CDR3 sequences listed, 15% to 20% were seen once. The sample holds many counts of this clonotype. As yet, its antigen is unknown. Overall study findings and caveats: Among clonotypes expanded in thyroid above 0.001, most were also found in blood.

Patients were excluded for uncontrolled infection, other autoimmune disease, pregnancy or lactation. Diagnosis relied on clinical symptoms, serum thyroxine and TRAb, thyroid ultrasound and orbital computed tomography. The TCR was taken from a woman aged 25 to 39 with Graves' hyperthyroidism. The specimen sequenced was blood.

CDR3: CASSSLRPIGGYGETQYF. CDR3 DNA: TGTGCCAGCAGTAGTCTGCGACCAATTGGGGGGTATGGAGAGACCCAGTACTTC. The chain couples TRBV6-1 to TRBJ2-5; maybe TRBD2 (6 bases). CDR1 and CDR2 (germline): MNHNS, SASEGT. With 5 bases removed from V and 4 bases from J, the gap between germline ends came to 26 bases. The CDR3 is 18 amino acids.